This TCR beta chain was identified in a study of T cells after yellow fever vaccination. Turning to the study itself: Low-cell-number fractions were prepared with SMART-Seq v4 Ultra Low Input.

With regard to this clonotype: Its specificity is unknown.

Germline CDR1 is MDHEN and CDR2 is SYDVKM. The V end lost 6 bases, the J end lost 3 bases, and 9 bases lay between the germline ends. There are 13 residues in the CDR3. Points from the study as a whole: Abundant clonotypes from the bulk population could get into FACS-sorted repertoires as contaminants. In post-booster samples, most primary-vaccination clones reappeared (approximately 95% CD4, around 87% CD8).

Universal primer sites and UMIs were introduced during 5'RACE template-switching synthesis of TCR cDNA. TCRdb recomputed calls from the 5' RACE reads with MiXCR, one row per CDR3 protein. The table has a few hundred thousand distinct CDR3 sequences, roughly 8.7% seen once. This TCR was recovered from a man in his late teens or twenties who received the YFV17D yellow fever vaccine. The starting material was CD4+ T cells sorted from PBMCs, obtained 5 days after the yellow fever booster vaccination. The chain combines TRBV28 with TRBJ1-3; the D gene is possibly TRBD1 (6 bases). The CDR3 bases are TGTGCCAGCAGGGGGGGCGGTGGAAACACCATATATTTT. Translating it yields CASRGGGGNTIYF.